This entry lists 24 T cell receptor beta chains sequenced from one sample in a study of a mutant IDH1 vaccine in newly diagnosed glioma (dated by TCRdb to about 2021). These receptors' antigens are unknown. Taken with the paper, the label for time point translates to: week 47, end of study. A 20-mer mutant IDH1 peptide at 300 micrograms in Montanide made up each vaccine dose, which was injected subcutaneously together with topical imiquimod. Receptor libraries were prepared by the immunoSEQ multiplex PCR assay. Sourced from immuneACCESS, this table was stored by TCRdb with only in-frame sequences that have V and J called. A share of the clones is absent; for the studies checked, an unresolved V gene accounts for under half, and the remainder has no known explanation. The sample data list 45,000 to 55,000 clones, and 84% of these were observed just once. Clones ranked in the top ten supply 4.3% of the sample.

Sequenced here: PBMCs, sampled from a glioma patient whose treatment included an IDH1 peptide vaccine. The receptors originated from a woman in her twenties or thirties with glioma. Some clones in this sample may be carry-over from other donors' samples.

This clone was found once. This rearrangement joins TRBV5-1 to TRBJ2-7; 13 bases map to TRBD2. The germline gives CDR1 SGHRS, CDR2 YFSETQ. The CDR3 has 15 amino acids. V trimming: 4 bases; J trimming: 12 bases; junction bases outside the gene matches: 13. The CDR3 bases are TGCGCCAGCAGCGGGACTAGCGGGATTGGTAATACGTGGTACTTC. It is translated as CASSGTSGIGNTWYF.

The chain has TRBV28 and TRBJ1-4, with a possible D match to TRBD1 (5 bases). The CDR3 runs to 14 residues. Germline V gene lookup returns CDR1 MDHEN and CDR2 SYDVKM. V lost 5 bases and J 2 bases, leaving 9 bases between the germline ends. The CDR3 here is CASSTRGTNEKLFF. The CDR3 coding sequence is TGTGCCAGCAGTACTCGGGGGACTAATGAAAAACTGTTTTTT.

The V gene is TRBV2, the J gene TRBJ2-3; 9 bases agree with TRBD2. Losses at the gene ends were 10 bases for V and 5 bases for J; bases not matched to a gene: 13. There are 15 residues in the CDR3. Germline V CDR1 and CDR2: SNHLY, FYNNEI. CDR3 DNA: TGTGCCACGTTCCGAGGAGGCGGGAGGGGAGATACGCAGTATTTT. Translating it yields CATFRGGGRGDTQYF.

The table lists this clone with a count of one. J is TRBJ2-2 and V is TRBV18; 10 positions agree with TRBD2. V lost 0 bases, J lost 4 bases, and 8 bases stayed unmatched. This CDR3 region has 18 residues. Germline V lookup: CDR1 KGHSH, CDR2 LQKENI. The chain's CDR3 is CASSPPASGRARTGELFF. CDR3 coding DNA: TGTGCCAGCTCACCACCTGCCAGCGGGAGGGCGCGCACCGGGGAGCTGTTTTTT. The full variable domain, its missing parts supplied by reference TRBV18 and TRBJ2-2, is NAGVMQNPRHLVRRRGQEARLRCSPMKGHSHVYWYRQLPEEGLKFMVYLQKENIIDESGMPKERFSAEFPKEGPSILRIQQVVRGDSAAYFCASSPPASGRARTGELFFGEGSRLTVL.

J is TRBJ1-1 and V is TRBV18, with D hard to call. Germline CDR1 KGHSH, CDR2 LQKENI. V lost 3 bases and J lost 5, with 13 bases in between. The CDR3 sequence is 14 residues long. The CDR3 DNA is TGTGCCAGCTCACCCAGCGAGGGTTGGACTGAAGCTTTCTTT. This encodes CASSPSEGWTEAFF.

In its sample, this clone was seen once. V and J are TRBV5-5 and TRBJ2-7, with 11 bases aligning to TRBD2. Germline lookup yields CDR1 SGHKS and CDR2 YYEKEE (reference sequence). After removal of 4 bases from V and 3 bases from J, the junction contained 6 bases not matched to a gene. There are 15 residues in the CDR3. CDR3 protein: CASSRTGLAVYEQYF. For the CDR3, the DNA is TGTGCCAGCAGCCGAACGGGACTAGCGGTCTACGAGCAGTACTTC.

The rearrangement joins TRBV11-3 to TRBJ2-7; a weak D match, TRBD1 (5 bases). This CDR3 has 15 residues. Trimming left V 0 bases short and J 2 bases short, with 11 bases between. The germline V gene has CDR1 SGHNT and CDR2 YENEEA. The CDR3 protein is CASSLDRQPTYEQYF. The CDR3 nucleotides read TGTGCCAGCAGCTTAGATCGACAGCCTACCTACGAGCAGTACTTC.

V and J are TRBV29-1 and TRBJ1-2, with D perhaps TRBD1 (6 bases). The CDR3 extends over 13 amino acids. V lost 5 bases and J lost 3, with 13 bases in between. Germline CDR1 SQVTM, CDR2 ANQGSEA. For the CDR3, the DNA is TGCAGCGTTCGGGGGGGGCCTTACTATGGCTACACCTTC. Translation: CSVRGGPYYGYTF.

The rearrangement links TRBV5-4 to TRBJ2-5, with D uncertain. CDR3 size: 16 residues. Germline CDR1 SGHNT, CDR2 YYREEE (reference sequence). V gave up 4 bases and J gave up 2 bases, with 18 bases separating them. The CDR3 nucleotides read TGTGCCAGCAGCCCAACCGGGTCCCTCAGGCAAGAGACCCAGTACTTC. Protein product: CASSPTGSLRQETQYF.

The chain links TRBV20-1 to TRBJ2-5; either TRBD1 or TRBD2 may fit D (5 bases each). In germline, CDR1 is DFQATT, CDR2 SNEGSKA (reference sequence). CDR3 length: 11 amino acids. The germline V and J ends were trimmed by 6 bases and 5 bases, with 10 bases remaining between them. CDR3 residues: CSALGRETQYF. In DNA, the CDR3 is TGCAGTGCCCTGGGACGGGAGACCCAGTACTTC.

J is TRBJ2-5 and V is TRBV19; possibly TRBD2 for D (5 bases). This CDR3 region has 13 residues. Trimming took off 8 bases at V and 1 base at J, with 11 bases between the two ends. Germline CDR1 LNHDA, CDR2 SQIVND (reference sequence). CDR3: CASSGGAQETQYF. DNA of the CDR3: TGTGCCAGTTCTGGAGGAGCCCAAGAGACCCAGTACTTC.

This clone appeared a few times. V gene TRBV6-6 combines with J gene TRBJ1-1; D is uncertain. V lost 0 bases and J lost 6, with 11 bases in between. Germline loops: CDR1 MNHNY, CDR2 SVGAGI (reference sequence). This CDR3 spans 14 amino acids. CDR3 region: CASSYSGEKAEAFF. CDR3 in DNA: TGTGCCAGCAGTTACTCAGGAGAGAAGGCTGAAGCTTTCTTT.

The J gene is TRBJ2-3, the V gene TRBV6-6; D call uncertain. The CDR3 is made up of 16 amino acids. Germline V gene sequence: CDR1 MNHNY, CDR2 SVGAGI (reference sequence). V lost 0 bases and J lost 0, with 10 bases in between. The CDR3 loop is CASSYSKRSSTDTQYF. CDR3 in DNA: TGTGCCAGCAGTTACTCGAAAAGGAGCAGCACAGATACGCAGTATTTT.

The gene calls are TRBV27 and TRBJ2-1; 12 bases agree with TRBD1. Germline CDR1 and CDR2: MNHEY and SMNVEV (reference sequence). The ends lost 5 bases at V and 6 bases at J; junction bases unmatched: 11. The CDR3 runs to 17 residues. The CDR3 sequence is CASSPSYRDRGPNEQFF. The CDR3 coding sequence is TGTGCCAGCAGTCCCTCCTATCGGGACAGGGGGCCCAATGAGCAGTTCTTC.

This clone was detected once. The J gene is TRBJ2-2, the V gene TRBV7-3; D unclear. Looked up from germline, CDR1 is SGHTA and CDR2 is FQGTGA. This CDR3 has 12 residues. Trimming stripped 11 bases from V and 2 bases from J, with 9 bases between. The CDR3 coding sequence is TGTGCCTCATCTTTCAACACCGGGGAGCTGTTTTTT. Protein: CASSFNTGELFF. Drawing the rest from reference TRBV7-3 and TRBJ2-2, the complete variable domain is GAGVSQTPSNKVTEKGKYVELRCDPISGHTALYWYRQSLGQGPEFLIYFQGTGAADDSGLPNDRFFAVRPEGSVSTLKIQRTERGDSAVYLCASSFNTGELFFGEGSRLTVL.

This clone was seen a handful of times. CDR3 loop: CASSIPIWREGKNEQFF. CDR3 in DNA: TGTGCCAGTAGTATCCCCATCTGGCGGGAGGGTAAGAATGAGCAGTTCTTC. The chain joins TRBV19 to TRBJ2-1; 9 bases line up with TRBD2. CDR3 length: 17 amino acids. The germline V gene has CDR1 LNHDA and CDR2 SQIVND (reference sequence). With 3 bases clipped from V and 7 bases from J, the junction kept 13 bases outside the gene matches.

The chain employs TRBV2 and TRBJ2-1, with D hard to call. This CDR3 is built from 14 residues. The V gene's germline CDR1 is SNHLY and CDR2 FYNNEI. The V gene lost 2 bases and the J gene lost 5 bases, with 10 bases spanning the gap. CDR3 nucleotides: TGTGCCAGCAGTGAATGGCTAACTAACAATGAGCAGTTCTTC. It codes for CASSEWLTNNEQFF.

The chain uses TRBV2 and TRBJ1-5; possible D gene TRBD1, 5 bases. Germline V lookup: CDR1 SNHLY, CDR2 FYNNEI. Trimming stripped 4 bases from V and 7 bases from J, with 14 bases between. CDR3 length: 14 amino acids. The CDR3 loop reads CASSGGAGRQPQHF. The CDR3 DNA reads TGTGCCAGCAGTGGAGGGGCGGGTAGACAGCCCCAGCATTTT.

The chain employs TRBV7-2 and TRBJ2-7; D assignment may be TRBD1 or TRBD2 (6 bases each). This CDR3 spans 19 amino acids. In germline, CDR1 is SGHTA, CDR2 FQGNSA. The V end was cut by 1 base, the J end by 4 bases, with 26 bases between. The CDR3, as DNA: TGTGCCAGCAGCTTAGTTCGCGGATCTAGGGGGGCGATCGGGTACGAGCAGTACTTC. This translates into CASSLVRGSRGAIGYEQYF.

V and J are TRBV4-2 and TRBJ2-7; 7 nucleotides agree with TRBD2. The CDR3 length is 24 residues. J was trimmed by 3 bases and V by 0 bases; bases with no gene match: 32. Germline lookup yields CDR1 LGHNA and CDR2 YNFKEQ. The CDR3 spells CASSQDIFARGLVSLGTSGYEQYF. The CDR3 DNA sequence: TGTGCCAGCAGCCAAGATATATTTGCTAGAGGACTAGTTTCTTTGGGGACGAGCGGCTACGAGCAGTACTTC.

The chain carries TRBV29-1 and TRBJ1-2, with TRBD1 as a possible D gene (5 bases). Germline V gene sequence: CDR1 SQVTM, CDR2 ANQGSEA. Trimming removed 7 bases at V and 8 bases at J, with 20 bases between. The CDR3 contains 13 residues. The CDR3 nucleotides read TGCAGCGGGGGGGGACCCCTAACTAAAGGCTACACCTTC. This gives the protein CSGGGPLTKGYTF.

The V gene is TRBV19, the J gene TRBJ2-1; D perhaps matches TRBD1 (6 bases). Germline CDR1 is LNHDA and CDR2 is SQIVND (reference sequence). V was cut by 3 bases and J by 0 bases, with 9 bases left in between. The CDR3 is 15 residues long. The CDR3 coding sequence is TGTGCCAGTAGTATCACAGGGAGCTCCTACAATGAGCAGTTCTTC. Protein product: CASSITGSSYNEQFF.

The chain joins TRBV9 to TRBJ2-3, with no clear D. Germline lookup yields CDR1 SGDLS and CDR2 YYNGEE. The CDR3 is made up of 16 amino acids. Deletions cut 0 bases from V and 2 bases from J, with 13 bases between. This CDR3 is CASSVGTTVSTDTQYF. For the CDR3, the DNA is TGTGCCAGCAGCGTAGGCACTACCGTTTCCACAGATACGCAGTATTTT.

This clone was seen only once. This CDR3 is CASSLEPGQPSAYEQYF. The DNA of the CDR3 is TGTGCCAGCAGCTTGGAACCCGGGCAGCCCTCGGCCTACGAGCAGTACTTC. V usage is TRBV5-4 and J usage is TRBJ2-7; D unclear. The V end lost 0 bases, the J end lost 2 bases, and 18 bases lay between the germline ends. The CDR3 extends over 17 amino acids. Germline V gene sequence: CDR1 SGHNT, CDR2 YYREEE (reference sequence).